The rows below give T cell receptor beta chains drawn from one sample of a study of vaccination and CD4 T cells after COVID-19. MiXCR, applied by TCRdb to the PCR reads, yields one record per CDR3 protein. Found here are more than 10,000 distinct CDR3 sequences, around 50% of them singletons; the top ten hold 16%. For these receptors, no antigen is known. Sequencing was performed on CD4+ T cells from blood, cultured in vitro. The origin of the receptors is a human donor who had recovered from COVID-19. Both conserved end residues are part of each CDR3. D genes are given only for firm matches. Clone size is shown for a subset of rows, as once, few, many or a class of expanded clone.

>.|TRBJ2-4|19|once|TRBV7-9
TGTGCCAGCAGCTTAGTCATAGGGGATCTTATTGGAGCCAAAAACATTCAGTACTTC
CASSLVIGDLIGAKNIQYF
>TRBD1|TRBJ2-5|13|.|TRBV7-9
TGTGCCAGCGCCACAGGGGGCGCAGAGACCCAGTACTTC
CASATGGAETQYF
>.|TRBJ2-2|14|.|TRBV6-1
TGTGCCAGCGAGAGGGAGGTGAACACCGGGGAGCTGTTTTTT
CASEREVNTGELFF
>.|TRBJ1-6|17|.|TRBV25-1
TGTGCCAGCAGTGAGGGAGGCGGGAACTCCTATAATTCACCCCTCCACTTT
CASSEGGGNSYNSPLHF
>.|TRBJ2-7|17|.|TRBV11-3
TGTGCCAGCAGCTTTAACTCGTATACTGCCTCCCTCTACGAGCAGTACTTC
CASSFNSYTASLYEQYF
>.|TRBJ1-5|16|.|TRBV12-3/TRBV12-4
TGTGCCAGCAGTTTAGCGCCGGGCCGAGGCAATCAGCCCCAGCATTTT
CASSLAPGRGNQPQHF
>.|TRBJ1-5|14|few|TRBV10-3
TGTGCCATCAGTGGAAAGGAGAATGGTCAGCCCCAGCATTTT
CAISGKENGQPQHF
>TRBD1|TRBJ1-6|14|few|TRBV2
TGTGCCAGCAGGGAGGACAGGCCTAATTCACCCCTCCACTTT
CASREDRPNSPLHF
>.|TRBJ2-7|13|.|TRBV6-1
TGTGCCAGCGGACTTCTAGTCACCTACGAGCAGTACTTC
CASGLLVTYEQYF
>.|TRBJ2-1|21|.|TRBV23-1
TGCGCCAGCAGTCAATCTCGTTTGGGGGCCCTAGAAGTTAAGCGGGCGAATGAGCAGTTCTTC
CASSQSRLGALEVKRANEQFF
>TRBD1|TRBJ2-7|15|.|TRBV15
TGTGCCACCAGCAGAGACCGGACAGGGGCAGACGAGCAGTACTTC
CATSRDRTGADEQYF
>.|TRBJ2-7|13|.|TRBV20-1
TGCAGTGCTAGAAGTAATCGCTTCGGCGAGCAGTACTTC
CSARSNRFGEQYF
>TRBD2|TRBJ2-7|15|.|TRBV7-2
TGTGCCAGCAGCTTAAATGGGCTAGCGGGAATCGAGCAGTACTTC
CASSLNGLAGIEQYF
>.|TRBJ2-5|12|.|TRBV12-3/TRBV12-4
TGTGCCAGCAGCAGGGGGGGGGAGACCCAGTACTTC
CASSRGGETQYF
>.|TRBJ1-1|12|few|TRBV6-1
TGTGCCAGCAACAGGGATAAAGCTGAAGCTTTCTTT
CASNRDKAEAFF
>.|TRBJ2-7|14|.|TRBV5-3
TGTGCCAGAAGCTTCCGGGGGCCCTCCTACGAGCAGTACTTC
CARSFRGPSYEQYF
>.|TRBJ1-1|14|few|TRBV20-1
TGCAGTACCTCACTTGGTGAAGTGAACACTGAAGCTTTCTTT
CSTSLGEVNTEAFF
>TRBD1|TRBJ2-5|17|once|TRBV28
TGTGCCAGCAGTCCAGGCCGGGACAGATCCCGGAAAGAGACCCAGTACTTC
CASSPGRDRSRKETQYF
>TRBD2|TRBJ2-7|16|.|TRBV20-1
TGCAGTGAGGCTAGCGGTCGGGCGGGACCCCTGGGGGAGCAGTACTTC
CSEASGRAGPLGEQYF
>.|TRBJ2-1|14|.|TRBV7-2
TGTGCCAGCAGCCCGGGGCCAGCCGGGAATGAGCAGTTCTTC
CASSPGPAGNEQFF
>.|TRBJ2-7|14|.|TRBV7-2
TGTGCCAGCACCACCGACATACGCTCCTACGAGCAGTACTTC
CASTTDIRSYEQYF
>.|TRBJ2-2|16|.|TRBV2
TGTGCCAGCATCAAGAAAGAGGTAGCGGTCACCGGGGAGCTGTTTTTT
CASIKKEVAVTGELFF
>.|TRBJ2-7|14|.|TRBV4-1
TGCGCCAGCAGCCTCAGGACCGGGACGAGGGAGCAGTACTTC
CASSLRTGTREQYF
>TRBD1|TRBJ1-1|15|.|TRBV29-1
TGCAGCGCGAGCCCGGGACAGGGGGCCGACACTGAAGCTTTCTTT
CSASPGQGADTEAFF